The 2 T cell receptor beta chains below all came from one sample that was sequenced in a study of Ad26.COV2.S vaccination and SARS-CoV-2 variants. Repertoires were generated with immunoSEQ multiplex PCR, while TCRdb's copy carries only in-frame clones and drops some. Altogether about 370,000 clones are present, about 91% being singletons, with the ten largest covering about 1.9%. Treatment specified: around 19 received Ad26.COV2.S at low or high dose, single or two shots; roughly five received placebo; per-sample allocation not given. Sampling took place 63 days after the first vaccine or placebo injection. The material was peripheral blood, obtained in a trial of Ad26.COV2.S vaccine versus placebo. These receptors all come from a person between 18 and 60 years old who received the Ad26.COV2.S COVID-19 vaccine or a placebo.

The rearrangement links TRBV25-1 to TRBJ2-6; D is unresolved. CDR3 length equals 15 residues. Per the germline V gene, CDR1 is MGHDK and CDR2 is SYGVNS. V lost 7 bases and J 0 bases, leaving 10 bases between the germline ends. This CDR3 reads CASTFRDSGANVLTF. The CDR3, as DNA: TGTGCCAGCACCTTTAGAGACTCTGGGGCCAACGTCCTGACTTTC. Combining the CDR3 with reference TRBV25-1 and TRBJ2-6 gives the whole variable domain EADIYQTPRYLVIGTGKKITLECSQTMGHDKMYWYQQDPGMELHLIHYSYGVNSTEKGDLSSESTVSRIRTEHFPLTLESARPSHTSQYLCASTFRDSGANVLTFGAGSRLTVL.

This chain uses TRBV28 with TRBJ2-1, with 8 positions matching TRBD2. J lost 3 bases, V lost 8 bases, and 9 bases had no gene match. CDR1 and CDR2 from the germline V gene are MDHEN and SYDVKM. This CDR3 spans 15 amino acids. Here the CDR3 DNA reads TGTGCCAGCCGTAACGGGAGGGTCCTCTACAATGAGCAGTTCTTC. It is translated as CASRNGRVLYNEQFF.